This TCR beta chain was profiled in a study of cytomegalovirus exposure and HLA in healthy donors. Looking at the study overall: Early released data had about 85 million unique TCRs, all coming from HLA-typed donors.

Germline V gene lookup returns CDR1 GTSNPN and CDR2 SVGIG (reference sequence). Trimming stripped 0 bases from V and 0 bases from J, with 14 bases between. The CDR3 length is 16 residues. The count of this clone is one. Its target is unknown. With 60 Vbeta and 13 Jbeta primers, the PCR was carried out. Clones were sequenced by immunoSEQ multiplex PCR, and TCRdb holds only the in-frame ones, with some missing. The data show some 150,000 clones, with around 85% seen just once and roughly 2.8% held by the top ten. General observations from the study: Follow-up analysis later connected one missense variant in DCLRE1C with trimming of TCR beta V- and J-genes. In an earlier analysis, productive rearrangement rates for most beta V segments clustered near 87% or 30%. Cytomegalovirus association was assigned to 170 or so TCR beta chains.

The sequenced material came from PBMCs. This TCR was recovered from a woman younger than 45 in good health and CMV-seronegative. This chain uses TRBV30 with TRBJ1-1; possibly TRBD1 for D (5 bases). The CDR3 region is CAWSVSPTVLNTEAFF. CDR3 DNA sequence: TGTGCCTGGAGTGTGAGCCCGACAGTTTTGAACACTGAAGCTTTCTTT.